Below, 5 T cell receptor beta chains from the same sample are listed, as sequenced in a study of blood T cell repertoires in COVID-19. Some clones are missing from TCRdb's copy, which holds only in-frame ones; the method was immunoSEQ multiplex PCR. The table shows some 320,000 clones, with 90% to 95% occurring only once. The sequenced sample was PBMCs or T cells enriched from blood (not recorded which). The receptors stem from a woman aged 25 to 39 who had been exposed to COVID-19.

The chain employs TRBV4-3 and TRBJ1-5, with D maybe TRBD1 (5 bases). The V gene's germline CDR1 is LGHNA and CDR2 YSLEER. Trimming pared 2 bases from V and 3 bases from J, leaving 11 bases between. This CDR3 contains 15 residues. The CDR3 bases are TGCGCCAGCAGCCAAAGGGGTGGTAACAATCAGCCCCAGCATTTT. Its translation: CASSQRGGNNQPQHF.

The CDR3 region is CASSTRRTGRRDTIYF. CDR3 in DNA: TGTGCCAGCAGCACCCGTAGGACAGGCCGGCGGGACACCATATATTTT. The rearrangement uses TRBV7-9 and TRBJ1-3; 7 nucleotides align to TRBD1. Germline V lookup: CDR1 SEHNR, CDR2 FQNEAQ (reference sequence). Trimming at V came to 5 bases and at J to 8 bases, leaving 15 bases not matched to a gene. This CDR3 is built from 16 residues.

The J gene is TRBJ1-1, the V gene TRBV5-1; D is uncertain. Per the germline V gene, CDR1 is SGHRS and CDR2 is YFSETQ. The CDR3 extends over 14 amino acids. V dropped 3 bases and J dropped 6 bases, with 15 bases sitting between them. The DNA for the CDR3 is TGCGCCAGCAGCTCGGCAGGAGGAGGATCTGAAGCTTTCTTT. This sequence encodes CASSSAGGGSEAFF.

This clone was seen only a few times. The J gene is TRBJ1-2, the V gene TRBV7-8, with 8 bases lining up with TRBD1. CDR3 length: 14 amino acids. Germline CDR1 is SGHVS and CDR2 is FQNEAQ. Trimming took 5 bases from V and 8 from J; bases not matched to a gene: 10. The CDR3 here is CASSLTGQATGYTF. DNA of the CDR3: TGTGCCAGCAGCCTTACGGGACAGGCGACCGGCTACACCTTC.

CDR3 in DNA: TGTGCCAGCAGCTTGTTGAACACGCAGGGTAATTCACCCCTCCACTTT. It encodes CASSLLNTQGNSPLHF. The chain recombines TRBV5-5 with TRBJ1-6; TRBD1 is a possible D gene (5 bases). The V end was cut by 1 base, the J end by 6 bases, with 14 bases between. The CDR3 has 16 amino acids. The germline CDR1 and CDR2 sequences are SGHKS and YYEKEE (reference sequence).